This TCR beta chain originates from a study of Tregs in tolerant kidney transplant recipients. Study-wide results and caveats: Few patients were studied, so findings need validation in larger groups.

In this sample, this clone turned up a few times. No antigen is known for it. Sequenced by immunoSEQ multiplex PCR; TCRdb stores in-frame clones only, minus some. The sample records over 50,000 clones, approximately 83% being singletons. The sequence derives from a human donor who received a combined kidney and bone marrow transplant. Sample: Tregs from blood, taken before the transplant.

CDR3 sequence reads: CASSWAAANEKLFF. The CDR3 nucleotides are TGTGCCAGCAGCTGGGCAGCAGCTAATGAAAAACTGTTTTTT. The rearrangement links TRBV7-9 to TRBJ1-4, with D unclear. The V gene's germline CDR1 is SEHNR and CDR2 FQNEAQ (reference sequence). This CDR3 spans 14 amino acids. Trimming pared 4 bases from V and 3 bases from J, leaving 9 bases between.